Listed here is a single TCR beta chain. The antigen is not known. These data belong to a study of CD8 T cells in ankylosing spondylitis. Points from the study as a whole: In ankylosing spondylitis blood, a motif of eight highly homologous TCR beta variants appeared characteristic. Relatively scarce in peripheral blood, disease-linked clones were CD8+.

From the 5' RACE reads, TCRdb called clonotypes with MiXCR, one entry per CDR3 protein. There are fewer than 750,000 distinct CDR3 sequences in the sample; roughly 19% occur only once, and around a fifth lies in the top ten. This TCR was recovered from a male donor with ankylosing spondylitis. The specimen sequenced was blood, either unsorted or a sorted T cell fraction (not recorded which).

The CDR3 reads CAWAQQGLEQYF. The CDR3 coding sequence is TGTGCCTGGGCTCAACAGGGACTCGAGCAGTACTTC. The rearrangement links TRBV30 to TRBJ2-7, with D perhaps TRBD1 or TRBD2 (6 bases each). The germline V and J ends were trimmed by 5 bases and 6 bases, with 14 bases remaining between them. This CDR3 is 12 amino acids long. Looked up from germline, CDR1 is GTSNPN and CDR2 is SVGIG (reference sequence).